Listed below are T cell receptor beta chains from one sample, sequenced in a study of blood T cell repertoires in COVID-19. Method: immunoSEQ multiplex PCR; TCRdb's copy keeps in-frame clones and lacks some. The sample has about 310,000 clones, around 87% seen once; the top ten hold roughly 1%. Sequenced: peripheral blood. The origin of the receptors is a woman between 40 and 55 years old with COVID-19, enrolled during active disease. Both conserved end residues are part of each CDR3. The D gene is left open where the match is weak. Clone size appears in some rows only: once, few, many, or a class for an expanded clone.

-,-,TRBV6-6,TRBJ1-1,TGTGCCAGCATCCCCAGCGGGGTAGGTGAAGCTTTCTTT,CASIPSGVGEAFF
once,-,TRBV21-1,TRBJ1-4,TGTGCCCGGGGACAGTCTAATGAAAAACTGTTTTTT,CARGQSNEKLFF
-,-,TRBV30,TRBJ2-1,TGTGCCTGGAGTGTATCCGGGGAGCAGTTCTTC,CAWSVSGEQFF
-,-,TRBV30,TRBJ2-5,TGTGCCTGGAGTTTTGCCGGGTGGATGGACCAGTACTTC,CAWSFAGWMDQYF
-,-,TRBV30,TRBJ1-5,TGTGCCTGGAGTGTACTCCGGAATCAGCCCCAGCATTTT,CAWSVLRNQPQHF
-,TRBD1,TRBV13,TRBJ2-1,TGTGCCAGCAGCTTAGCCGCGGACAGGGGGATAGGGGTCGAGTTCTTC,CASSLAADRGIGVEFF
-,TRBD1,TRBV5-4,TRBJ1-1,TGTGCCAGCAGGAAGACAGGGGCGAACACTGAAGCTTTCTTT,CASRKTGANTEAFF
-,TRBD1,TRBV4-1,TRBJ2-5,TGCGCCAGCAGCCATGCTCCGGGACAGGGAGGCGGAGAGACCCAGTACTTC,CASSHAPGQGGGETQYF
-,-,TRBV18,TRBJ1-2,TGTGCCAGCTCACCACCTATTGACTATGGCTACACCTTC,CASSPPIDYGYTF
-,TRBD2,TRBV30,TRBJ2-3,TGTGCCTCGGCCGGGGGGGATACGCAGTATTTT,CASAGGDTQYF
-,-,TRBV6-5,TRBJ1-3,TGTGCCAGCAGCTCAACAGGGACCGGAAACACCATATATTTT,CASSSTGTGNTIYF
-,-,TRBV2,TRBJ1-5,TGTGCCTCTCGAGGTAATAGCAATCAGCCCCAGCATTTT,CASRGNSNQPQHF
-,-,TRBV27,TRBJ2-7,TGTGCCAGCAGTTTAGAGGGGGTAGACTACGAGCAGTACTTC,CASSLEGVDYEQYF
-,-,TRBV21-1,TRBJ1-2,TGTGCCAGCAGCACTCATCACCCCGGGACAGGGCCCCTAAGGTATGGCTACACCTTC,CASSTHHPGTGPLRYGYTF
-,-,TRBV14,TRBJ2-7,TGTGCCAGCAGCCAATATCTGTCCGGTTTGTACGAGCAGTACTTC,CASSQYLSGLYEQYF
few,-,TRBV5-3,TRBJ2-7,TGTGCCAGAAGCCCAATTGAATGGTGGCCACCGTCCTACGAGCAGTACTTC,CARSPIEWWPPSYEQYF
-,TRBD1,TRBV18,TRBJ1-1,TGTGCCAGCTCACCTGGACAGGGTGCGAGCACTGAAGCTTTCTTT,CASSPGQGASTEAFF